The rows below give T cell receptor beta chains drawn from one sample of a study of T cell responses to AZD1222 COVID-19 vaccine. Assay used: immunoSEQ multiplex PCR; TCRdb lists only in-frame clones, some missing. The repertoire holds about 93,000 clones, with about 90% as singletons. The specimen was peripheral blood, collected on day 0 of MenACWY control vaccination. All receptors come from an adult in good health. Each CDR3 is given with its conserved first and last residue. The D gene is left open where the match is weak.

cdr3_aa j_call d_call v_call
CASSLAPGDSGKQFF TRBJ2-1 - TRBV5-1
CASSITQAMGELFF TRBJ2-2 - TRBV19
CASSSRILDGELFF TRBJ2-2 - TRBV19
CASGLRQGTEAFF TRBJ1-1 - TRBV12-5
CASSFSGGYTEAFF TRBJ1-1 - TRBV28
CASSLAGLAKSYNEQFF TRBJ2-1 - TRBV5-1
CASSEHSTGGDGYTF TRBJ1-2 TRBD1 TRBV2
CASSTDRVNTEAFF TRBJ1-1 TRBD1 TRBV10-1
CASGPGANVLTF TRBJ2-6 - TRBV2
CASSLRQNYGYTF TRBJ1-2 - TRBV12-3/TRBV12-4
CASREDRGNQPQHF TRBJ1-5 TRBD1 TRBV25-1
CASSPGQGGGYTF TRBJ1-2 TRBD1 TRBV7-2
CAWSGTLVHTQYF TRBJ2-3 - TRBV30
CATALSSHYEQYF TRBJ2-7 - TRBV27
CASSTGTHTGELFF TRBJ2-2 - TRBV6-2/TRBV6-3
CASSFSFGLGGYTF TRBJ1-2 - TRBV27
CASSVGSTGGYSPLHF TRBJ1-6 TRBD1 TRBV28
CASSYSEATNEKLFF TRBJ1-4 - TRBV6-6
CASSEALGLSASTDTQYF TRBJ2-3 - TRBV2
CAISQANTGELFF TRBJ2-2 - TRBV10-2
CASSYSRPTAEAFF TRBJ1-1 - TRBV6-2/TRBV6-3
CAWSVHRANYGYTF TRBJ1-2 - TRBV30
CASSLGRGAEAFF TRBJ1-1 - TRBV5-6
CASSLVQDNEQFF TRBJ2-1 - TRBV13
CASSNIGATNEKLFF TRBJ1-4 - TRBV6-5
CASSPTRVQGYNEQFF TRBJ2-1 - TRBV7-6
CASSQDLVPYGYTF TRBJ1-2 - TRBV4-3
CSASATLTGDTQYF TRBJ2-3 - TRBV20-1
CASSSQGRNEQFF TRBJ2-1 - TRBV11-2
CASSQDRGTGTDTQYF TRBJ2-3 TRBD1 TRBV4-3
CASSTRGGLGTGELFF TRBJ2-2 TRBD2 TRBV7-9
CAAGGHYTEAFF TRBJ1-1 - TRBV2
CASSALGDTEAFF TRBJ1-1 - TRBV2
CASSLMLIAGGPLEETQYF TRBJ2-5 TRBD2 TRBV11-3
CASSVETGGFYGYTF TRBJ1-2 - TRBV9
CASRMTGTGELFF TRBJ2-2 - TRBV10-1
CASRSSDRAYVRYTF TRBJ1-2 TRBD1 TRBV27
CASSLEPSGGTDTQYF TRBJ2-3 TRBD2 TRBV7-6
CASSPPGGQPQHF TRBJ1-5 - TRBV13
CASSQSPRSSGANVLTF TRBJ2-6 - TRBV3-1/TRBV3-2
CASSLQGTGELFF TRBJ2-2 - TRBV5-4
CASSNNRSSEQSSSYNEQFF TRBJ2-1 - TRBV21-1
CASSLDPSGWNGYTF TRBJ1-2 - TRBV11-2